This TCR beta chain was found in a study of T-cell memory formation after mild COVID-19. TCRdb ran MiXCR on the 5' RACE reads and lists one entry per CDR3 protein. The sample lists about 470,000 distinct CDR3 sequences; around a sixth were seen once. Germline loops: CDR1 ENHRY, CDR2 SYGVKD. With 2 bases removed from V and 3 bases from J, the gap between germline ends came to 8 bases. The CDR3 runs 13 residues. There are many counts of this clonotype. The sequencing input was PBMCs or a T cell subset sorted from them (not recorded which). The TCR originated in an adult woman who had mild COVID-19 (a few samples of this study predate the infection). Cell type and time point are not known. This chain uses TRBV10-3 with TRBJ2-7; tentative D call: TRBD2 (6 bases). Here the CDR3 reads CAISELGGYEQYF. The DNA for the CDR3 is TGTGCCATCAGTGAGCTGGGGGGCTACGAGCAGTACTTC.